Listed below are T cell receptor beta chains from one sample, sequenced in a study of cytomegalovirus exposure and HLA in healthy donors. Profiling relied on immunoSEQ multiplex PCR, and the TCRdb table lists in-frame clones only, not all of them. The sample has 53,000 or so clones; the top ten hold 6.1%. The sample comprised PBMCs. Receptors originate from a male donor in good health and CMV-seropositive. Both conserved end residues are part of each CDR3. The D gene is left open where the match is weak. Clone size is shown for a subset of rows, as once, few, many or a class of expanded clone.

cdr3_aa	cdr3_nt	j_call	d_call	v_call	clone_size
CASNTGGEDTEAFF	TGTGCCAGCAATACAGGGGGCGAGGACACTGAAGCTTTCTTT	TRBJ1-1	TRBD1	TRBV6-6	.
CAIKVPGNYGYTF	TGTGCCATCAAAGTGCCGGGGAACTATGGCTACACCTTC	TRBJ1-2	.	TRBV10-3	.
CASSLLAGEPSYNEQFF	TGTGCCAGCAGCTTGCTAGCGGGGGAACCCTCCTACAATGAGCAGTTCTTC	TRBJ2-1	TRBD2	TRBV7-8	.
CASSGDLSTSGNTIYF	TGTGCCAGCAGCGGTGATCTCTCTACCTCTGGAAACACCATATATTTT	TRBJ1-3	.	TRBV9	.
CASSSQAYSNQPQHF	TGTGCCAGCAGCTCACAGGCTTATAGCAATCAGCCCCAGCATTTT	TRBJ1-5	.	TRBV5-6	medium-sized
CASSVIGGGYEQYF	TGTGCCAGCAGCGTAATAGGGGGGGGCTACGAGCAGTACTTC	TRBJ2-7	.	TRBV7-3	.
CATDYGTGSHEQYF	TGCGCCACCGATTACGGGACAGGGAGCCACGAGCAGTACTTC	TRBJ2-7	TRBD1	TRBV10-1	.
CASSVAYPLNDGSSYNEQFF	TGTGCCAGCAGCGTAGCTTACCCCCTTAATGACGGGAGCTCCTACAATGAGCAGTTCTTC	TRBJ2-1	.	TRBV9	.
CASSPHIAPYNEQFF	TGCGCCAGCAGTCCACACATAGCTCCCTACAATGAGCAGTTCTTC	TRBJ2-1	.	TRBV5-1	.
CASAPDSSWTGELFF	TGTGCCAGTGCCCCCGACAGTTCGTGGACCGGGGAGCTGTTTTTT	TRBJ2-2	.	TRBV19	.
CASTEGQGLREAFF	TGTGCCAGCACCGAGGGGCAGGGGCTACGTGAAGCTTTCTTT	TRBJ1-1	.	TRBV28	.
CASATGGTYEQYF	TGTGCCAGCGCCACGGGGGGGACCTACGAGCAGTACTTC	TRBJ2-7	TRBD2	TRBV27	.
CASSQVPAYEQYF	TGCGCCAGCAGCCAAGTCCCGGCCTACGAGCAGTACTTC	TRBJ2-7	.	TRBV4-1	.
CASSYSARGQETQYF	TGTGCCAGTAGTTACAGTGCCAGGGGGCAGGAGACCCAGTACTTC	TRBJ2-5	TRBD1	TRBV19	.
CASSQDPTAYYGYTF	TGTGCCAGCAGCCAAGACCCGACAGCCTACTATGGCTACACCTTC	TRBJ1-2	.	TRBV4-2	.
CASSPPYGQGTAGELFF	TGTGCCAGCTCACCACCGTATGGGCAGGGGACGGCCGGGGAGCTGTTTTTT	TRBJ2-2	.	TRBV18	.
CASSVGGEAGNTIYF	TGTGCCAGCAGCGTAGGTGGGGAGGCTGGAAACACCATATATTTT	TRBJ1-3	.	TRBV9	.
CASNAGFADTQYF	TGTGCCAGTAACGCAGGGTTCGCAGATACGCAGTATTTT	TRBJ2-3	.	TRBV19	.
CASSADRAENTDTQYF	TGTGCCAGCAGCGCTGACAGGGCAGAGAACACAGATACGCAGTATTTT	TRBJ2-3	TRBD1	TRBV5-8	.
CASSRTSGVSNEQFF	TGTGCCAGCAGCCGGACTAGCGGCGTCTCGAATGAGCAGTTCTTC	TRBJ2-1	TRBD2	TRBV7-2	.
CASSRAGTTGNTIYF	TGTGCCAGCTCACGGGCAGGGACTACTGGAAACACCATATATTTT	TRBJ1-3	.	TRBV18	.
CASSPSIFRDRGTIAFF	TGTGCCAGCTCACCTAGTATCTTCCGGGACAGAGGCACGATCGCTTTCTTT	TRBJ1-1	TRBD1	TRBV18	.
CASSQEGLRYTF	TGCGCCAGCAGCCAAGAGGGACTGCGCTACACCTTC	TRBJ1-2	.	TRBV4-1	.
CASSEANFADTQYF	TGCGCCAGCAGCGAGGCGAACTTCGCGGATACGCAGTATTTT	TRBJ2-3	.	TRBV4-1	.
CASSRQGASKRSVFF	TGTGCCAGCAGCCGACAGGGGGCATCTAAACGATCGGTTTTCTTT	TRBJ1-1	TRBD1	TRBV6-4	.
CASRLATGGTDNEQFF	TGTGCCAGCAGGCTTGCGACAGGGGGCACTGACAATGAGCAGTTCTTC	TRBJ2-1	TRBD1	TRBV7-9	.
CASSLTGAGELFF	TGTGCCAGCAGTTTAACAGGGGCCGGGGAGCTGTTTTTT	TRBJ2-2	TRBD1	TRBV27	.
CASSGAFGELFF	TGTGCCAGCAGCGGGGCTTTCGGGGAGCTGTTTTTT	TRBJ2-2	.	TRBV9	.
CASSTRTVMNTEAFF	TGTGCCAGCAGCACCCGGACAGTGATGAACACTGAAGCTTTCTTT	TRBJ1-1	.	TRBV11-2	.
CASSPTFNTDTQYF	TGTGCCAGCAGCCCCACTTTCAACACAGATACGCAGTATTTT	TRBJ2-3	.	TRBV7-2	.
CASSTRGRLEKLFF	TGTGCCAGCAGTACAAGGGGGCGCTTAGAAAAACTGTTTTTT	TRBJ1-4	TRBD1	TRBV28	.
CASSVRTGGEKLFF	TGTGCCAGCAGCGTAAGGACAGGGGGAGAAAAACTGTTTTTT	TRBJ1-4	TRBD1	TRBV5-6	medium-sized
CASSYISNNEKLFF	TGTGCCAGCAGCTACATTTCAAACAATGAAAAACTGTTTTTT	TRBJ1-4	.	TRBV7-8	.
CASSVDRALSDEQYF	TGTGCCAGTAGTGTCGACAGGGCGTTGTCCGACGAGCAGTACTTC	TRBJ2-7	TRBD1	TRBV19	.
CASSPSQGNYGYTF	TGCGCCAGCAGCCCTTCACAGGGGAACTATGGCTACACCTTC	TRBJ1-2	TRBD1	TRBV5-1	.
CASTERGGRNEQFF	TGTGCCAGCACTGAGCGGGGGGGAAGGAATGAGCAGTTCTTC	TRBJ2-1	TRBD2	TRBV7-2	.
CASSPPTGANTEAFF	TGTGCCAGCTCACCACCGACAGGGGCCAACACTGAAGCTTTCTTT	TRBJ1-1	TRBD1	TRBV18	.
CASSQDRLSTGNTIYF	TGCGCCAGCAGCCAAGACAGGTTGTCAACTGGAAACACCATATATTTT	TRBJ1-3	.	TRBV4-3	.
CSVGDGDTQYF	TGCAGTGTTGGAGACGGGGATACGCAGTATTTT	TRBJ2-3	.	TRBV20-1	.
CASSSEQVHGYTF	TGTGCCAGCAGCAGCGAACAAGTACATGGCTACACCTTC	TRBJ1-2	.	TRBV9	.
CASSLSIGGYEQYF	TGTGCCAGCAGTTTATCGATAGGGGGCTACGAGCAGTACTTC	TRBJ2-7	.	TRBV27	.
CASRAGGSSGYTF	TGTGCCAGCAGGGCTGGGGGGTCGAGTGGCTACACCTTC	TRBJ1-2	.	TRBV27	.
CASSYFSGNLLEAFF	TGTGCCAGCAGTTACTTTTCGGGGAATCTATTAGAAGCTTTCTTT	TRBJ1-1	.	TRBV6-5	.
CASSPIRDSPSYEQYF	TGCGCCAGCAGCCCCATCCGGGACTCCCCCTCCTACGAGCAGTACTTC	TRBJ2-7	.	TRBV5-1	.
CASSDHHGGANEKLFF	TGTGCCAGCAGCGACCATCACGGGGGGGCTAATGAAAAACTGTTTTTT	TRBJ1-4	.	TRBV9	.
CASSQERQGGNTEAFF	TGCGCCAGCAGCCAAGAAAGACAGGGAGGCAACACTGAAGCTTTCTTT	TRBJ1-1	TRBD1	TRBV4-1	.
CASSEARGSTEAFF	TGTGCCAGCAGTGAAGCTCGGGGATCGACTGAAGCTTTCTTT	TRBJ1-1	.	TRBV6-1	.
CASSVGQNTEAFF	TGTGCCAGTAGTGTGGGACAGAACACTGAAGCTTTCTTT	TRBJ1-1	.	TRBV19	.
CASSIAAWAEQYF	TGTGCCAGTAGTATAGCCGCCTGGGCCGAGCAGTACTTC	TRBJ2-7	.	TRBV19	.
CASSPSGSSYNEQFF	TGTGCCAGCAGCCCTAGCGGGTCCTCCTACAATGAGCAGTTCTTC	TRBJ2-1	TRBD2	TRBV7-9	.
CASVLTGYTEKLFF	TGTGCCAGCGTCCTGACAGGGTACACTGAAAAACTGTTTTTT	TRBJ1-4	TRBD1	TRBV7-9	.